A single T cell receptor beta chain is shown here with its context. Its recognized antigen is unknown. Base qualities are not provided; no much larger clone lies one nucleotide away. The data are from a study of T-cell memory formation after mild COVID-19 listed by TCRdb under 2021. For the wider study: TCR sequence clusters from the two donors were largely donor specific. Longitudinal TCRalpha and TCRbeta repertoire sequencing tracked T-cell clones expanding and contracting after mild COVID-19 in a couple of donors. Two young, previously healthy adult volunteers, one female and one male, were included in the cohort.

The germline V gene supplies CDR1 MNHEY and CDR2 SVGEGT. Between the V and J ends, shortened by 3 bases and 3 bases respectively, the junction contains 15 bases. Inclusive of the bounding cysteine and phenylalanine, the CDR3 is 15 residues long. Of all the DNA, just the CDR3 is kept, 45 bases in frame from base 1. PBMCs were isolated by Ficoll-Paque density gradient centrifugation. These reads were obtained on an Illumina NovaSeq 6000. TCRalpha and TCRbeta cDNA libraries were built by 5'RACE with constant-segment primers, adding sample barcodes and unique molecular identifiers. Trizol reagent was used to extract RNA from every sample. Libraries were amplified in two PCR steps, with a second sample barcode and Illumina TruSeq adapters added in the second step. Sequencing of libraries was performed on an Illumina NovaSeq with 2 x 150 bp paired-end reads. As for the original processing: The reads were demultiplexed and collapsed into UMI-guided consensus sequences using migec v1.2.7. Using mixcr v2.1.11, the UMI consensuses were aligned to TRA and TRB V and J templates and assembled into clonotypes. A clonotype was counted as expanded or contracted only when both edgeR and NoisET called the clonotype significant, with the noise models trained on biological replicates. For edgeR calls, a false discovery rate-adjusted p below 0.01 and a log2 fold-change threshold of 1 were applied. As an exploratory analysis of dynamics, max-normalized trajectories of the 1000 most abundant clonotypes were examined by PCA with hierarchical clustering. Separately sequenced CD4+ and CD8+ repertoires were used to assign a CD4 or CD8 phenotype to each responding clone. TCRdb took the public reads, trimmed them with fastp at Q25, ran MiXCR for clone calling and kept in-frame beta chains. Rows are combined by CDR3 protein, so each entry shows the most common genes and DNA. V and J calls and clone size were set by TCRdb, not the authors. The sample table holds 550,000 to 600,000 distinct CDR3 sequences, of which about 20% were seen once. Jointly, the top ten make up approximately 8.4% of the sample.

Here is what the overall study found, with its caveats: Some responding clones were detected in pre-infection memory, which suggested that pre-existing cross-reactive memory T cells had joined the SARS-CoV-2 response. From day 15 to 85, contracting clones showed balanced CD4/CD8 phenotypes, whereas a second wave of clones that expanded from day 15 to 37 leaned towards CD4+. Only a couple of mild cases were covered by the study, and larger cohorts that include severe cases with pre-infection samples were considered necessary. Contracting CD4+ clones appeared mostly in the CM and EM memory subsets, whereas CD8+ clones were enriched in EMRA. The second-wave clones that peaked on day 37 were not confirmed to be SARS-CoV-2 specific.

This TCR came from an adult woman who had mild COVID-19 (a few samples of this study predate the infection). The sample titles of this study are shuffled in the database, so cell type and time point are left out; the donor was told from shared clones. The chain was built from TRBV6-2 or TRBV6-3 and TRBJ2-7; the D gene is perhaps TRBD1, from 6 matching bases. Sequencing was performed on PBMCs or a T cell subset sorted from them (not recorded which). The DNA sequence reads TGTGCCAGCAGTTATTGGGCAGGGGTGGGCTACGAGCAGTACTTC. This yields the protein CASSYWAGVGYEQYF.